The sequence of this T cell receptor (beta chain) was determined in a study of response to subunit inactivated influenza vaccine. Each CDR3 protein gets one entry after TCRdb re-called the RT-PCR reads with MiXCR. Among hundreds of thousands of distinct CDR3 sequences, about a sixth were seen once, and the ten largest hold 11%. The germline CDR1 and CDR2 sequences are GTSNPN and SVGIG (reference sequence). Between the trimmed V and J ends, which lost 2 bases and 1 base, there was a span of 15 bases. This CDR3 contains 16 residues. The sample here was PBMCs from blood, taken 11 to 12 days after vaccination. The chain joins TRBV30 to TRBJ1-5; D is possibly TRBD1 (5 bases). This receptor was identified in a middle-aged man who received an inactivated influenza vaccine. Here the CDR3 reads CAWSPRGLVSNQPQHF. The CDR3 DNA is TGTGCCTGGAGTCCCCGGGGGTTGGTAAGCAATCAGCCCCAGCATTTT.